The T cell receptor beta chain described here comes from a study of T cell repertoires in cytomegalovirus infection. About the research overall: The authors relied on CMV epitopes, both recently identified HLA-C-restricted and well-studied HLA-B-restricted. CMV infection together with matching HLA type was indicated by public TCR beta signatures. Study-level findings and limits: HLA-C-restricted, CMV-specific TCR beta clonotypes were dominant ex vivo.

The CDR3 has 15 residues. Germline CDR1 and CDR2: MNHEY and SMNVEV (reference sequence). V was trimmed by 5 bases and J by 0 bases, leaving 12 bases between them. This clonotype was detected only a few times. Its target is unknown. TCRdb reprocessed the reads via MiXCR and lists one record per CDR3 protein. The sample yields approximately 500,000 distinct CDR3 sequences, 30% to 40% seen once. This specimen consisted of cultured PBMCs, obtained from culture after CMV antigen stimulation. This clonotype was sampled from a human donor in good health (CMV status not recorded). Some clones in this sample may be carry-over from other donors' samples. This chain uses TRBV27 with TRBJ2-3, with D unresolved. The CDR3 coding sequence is TGTGCCAGCAGTCCAAGGCCCGCTAGCACAGATACGCAGTATTTT. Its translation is CASSPRPASTDTQYF.